This record concerns one T cell receptor (beta chain) sequence. The protocol was immunoSEQ multiplex PCR, while the TCRdb copy is restricted to in-frame clones and leaves out a portion. The sample holds 100,000 to 110,000 clones, about 77% seen once. The data originate from a study of blood T cell repertoires in COVID-19. Germline V gene sequence: CDR1 MNHEY, CDR2 SVGAGI. V dropped 0 bases and J dropped 5 bases, with 7 bases sitting between them. The CDR3 has 14 amino acids. The sequence came from a woman aged 70-85 years with acute or convalescent COVID-19. Source material: peripheral blood. The rearrangement joins TRBV6-5 to TRBJ2-2, with a tentative D call TRBD2 (6 bases). This CDR3 reads CASSYSGGTGELFF. DNA of the CDR3: TGTGCCAGCAGTTACTCCGGAGGGACCGGGGAGCTGTTTTTT.